A single sample gave rise to the 5 T cell receptor beta chains below, sequenced in a study of T-cell reconstitution after alpha-beta-depleted transplantation in children. Unique molecular identifiers featured in how the TCRbeta library was prepared. TCRdb re-derived calls from the PCR reads in MiXCR, one entry per CDR3 protein. This table holds 780,000 or so distinct CDR3 sequences, about 16% found once. Sequencing used PBMCs, mostly from graft donor cells, obtained 360 days after TCRalphabeta/CD19-depleted stem cell transplant. These receptors were collected from a male patient younger than 18 who had a stem cell transplant for acute lymphoblastic leukemia, so the T cells may come from the graft donor.

The genes are TRBV7-7 and TRBJ1-4; no firm D call. V gave up 4 bases and J gave up 8 bases, with 11 bases separating them. Germline V gene sequence: CDR1 SSHAT, CDR2 FNYEAQ (reference sequence). This CDR3 has 13 residues. CDR3 residues: CASSSQLGEKLFF. In DNA, the CDR3 is TGTGCCAGCAGCTCCCAACTGGGGGAAAAACTGTTTTTT.

This clonotype was detected a few times. In DNA, the CDR3 is TGCGCCAGCAGCTTAGCCGGGACTAGCGATCGCCAAGAGACCCAGTACTTC. Translation gives CASSLAGTSDRQETQYF. The rearrangement links TRBV5-1 to TRBJ2-5; TRBD2 matches at 10 bases. Germline assignment: CDR1 SGHRS and CDR2 YFSETQ. V was clipped by 2 bases and J by 1 base; unmatched bases: 8. The CDR3 sequence is 17 residues long.

V gene TRBV3-1 combines with J gene TRBJ1-2; the D is unclear. The CDR3 spans 15 residues. Trimming took off 0 bases at V and 2 bases at J, with 10 bases between the two ends. Germline V gene lookup returns CDR1 LGHDT and CDR2 YNNKEL (reference sequence). The DNA for the CDR3 is TGTGCCAGCAGCCAAGATCTATACCCCAACTATGGCTACACCTTC. This gives the protein CASSQDLYPNYGYTF.

This clonotype was observed a handful of times. This rearrangement joins TRBV30 to TRBJ2-2; D unresolved. Germline V lookup: CDR1 GTSNPN, CDR2 SVGIG (reference sequence). The CDR3 spans 13 residues. V lost 5 bases, J lost 0 bases, and 7 bases lay in between. The DNA for the CDR3 is TGTGCCTGGGGTCACACGAACACCGGGGAGCTGTTTTTT. Its translation is CAWGHTNTGELFF.

The chain has TRBV5-1 and TRBJ2-7; D may be TRBD2 (6 bases). The CDR3 contains 21 residues. V lost 5 bases and J lost 3, with 36 bases in between. CDR1 SGHRS and CDR2 YFSETQ come from the germline V gene. CDR3 in amino acids: CASRTALNSRMRDFSYYEQYF. The CDR3 DNA is TGCGCCAGCAGGACAGCCCTAAACAGTCGAATGAGGGACTTCTCCTACTACGAGCAGTACTTC.